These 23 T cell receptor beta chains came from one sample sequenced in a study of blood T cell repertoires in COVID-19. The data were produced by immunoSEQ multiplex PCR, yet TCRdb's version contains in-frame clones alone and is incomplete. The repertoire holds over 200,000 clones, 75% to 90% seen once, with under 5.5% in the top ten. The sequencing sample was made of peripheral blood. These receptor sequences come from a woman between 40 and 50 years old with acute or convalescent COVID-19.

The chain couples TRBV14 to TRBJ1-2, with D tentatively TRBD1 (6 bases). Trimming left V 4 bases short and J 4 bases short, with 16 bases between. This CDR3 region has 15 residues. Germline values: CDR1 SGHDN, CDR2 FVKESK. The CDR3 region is CASSPAGGRVYGYTF. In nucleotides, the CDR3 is TGTGCCAGCAGCCCCGCCGGGGGGCGCGTCTATGGCTACACCTTC.

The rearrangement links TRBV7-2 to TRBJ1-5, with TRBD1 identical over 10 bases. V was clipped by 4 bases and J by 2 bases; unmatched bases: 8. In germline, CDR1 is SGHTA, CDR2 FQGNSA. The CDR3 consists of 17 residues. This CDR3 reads CASSSGTGVLRNQPQHF. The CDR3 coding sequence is TGTGCCAGCAGCTCCGGGACAGGGGTTTTACGCAATCAGCCCCAGCATTTT.

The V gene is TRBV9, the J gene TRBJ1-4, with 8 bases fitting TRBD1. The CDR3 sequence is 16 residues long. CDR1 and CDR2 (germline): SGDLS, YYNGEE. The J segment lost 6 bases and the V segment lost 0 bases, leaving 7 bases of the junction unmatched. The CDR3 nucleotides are TGTGCCAGCAGCGTAGACCTCGGGACAGGCGATGAAAAACTGTTTTTT. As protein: CASSVDLGTGDEKLFF.

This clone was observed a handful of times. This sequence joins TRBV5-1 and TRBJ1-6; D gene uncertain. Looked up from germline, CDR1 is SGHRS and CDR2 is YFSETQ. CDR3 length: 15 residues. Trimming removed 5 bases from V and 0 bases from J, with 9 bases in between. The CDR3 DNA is TGCGCCAGCAGACCAACAGACTCCTATAATTCACCCCTCCACTTT. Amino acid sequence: CASRPTDSYNSPLHF.

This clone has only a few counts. The CDR3, as DNA: TGTGCCAGCAGCCCCTATCCCACAGGGGACACTGAAGCTTTCTTT. It translates to CASSPYPTGDTEAFF. This chain connects TRBV3-1 (or the pseudogene TRBV3-2) to TRBJ1-1; TRBD1 aligns across 7 bases. The CDR3 is 15 residues long. Germline V gene data show CDR1 as LGHDT and CDR2 as YNNKEL (reference sequence). J was trimmed by 3 bases and V by 4 bases; bases with no gene match: 8.

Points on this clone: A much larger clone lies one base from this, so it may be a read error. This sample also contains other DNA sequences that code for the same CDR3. CDR3 region: CASSYSRGDTEAFF. In nucleotides, the CDR3 is TGTGCCAGCAGTTACTCGCGGGGCGACACTGAAGCTTTCTTT. The V and J genes are TRBV6-5 and TRBJ1-1, with TRBD1 as a possible D gene (5 bases). Per germline, CDR1 MNHEY and CDR2 SVGAGI. This CDR3 has 14 residues. Trimming removed 0 bases at V and 3 bases at J, with 8 bases between.

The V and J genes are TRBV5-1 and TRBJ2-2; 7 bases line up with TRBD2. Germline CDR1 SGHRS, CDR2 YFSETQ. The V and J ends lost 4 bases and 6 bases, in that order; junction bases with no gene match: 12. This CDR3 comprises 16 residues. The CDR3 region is CASSPPDGGVAGELFF. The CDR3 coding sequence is TGCGCCAGCAGCCCACCAGATGGGGGGGTCGCCGGGGAGCTGTTTTTT.

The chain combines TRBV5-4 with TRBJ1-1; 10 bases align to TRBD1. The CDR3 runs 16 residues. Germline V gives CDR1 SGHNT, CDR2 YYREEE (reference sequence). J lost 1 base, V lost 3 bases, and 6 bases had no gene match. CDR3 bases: TGTGCCAGCAGCTCCGGGACAGGGGTAGGGAACACTGAAGCTTTCTTT. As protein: CASSSGTGVGNTEAFF.

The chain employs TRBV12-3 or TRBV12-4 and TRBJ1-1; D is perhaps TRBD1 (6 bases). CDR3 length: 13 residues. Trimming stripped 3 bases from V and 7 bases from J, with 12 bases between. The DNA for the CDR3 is TGTGCCAGCAGTTTGAGGCAGGGGTTTGAAGCTTTCTTT. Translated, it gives CASSLRQGFEAFF.

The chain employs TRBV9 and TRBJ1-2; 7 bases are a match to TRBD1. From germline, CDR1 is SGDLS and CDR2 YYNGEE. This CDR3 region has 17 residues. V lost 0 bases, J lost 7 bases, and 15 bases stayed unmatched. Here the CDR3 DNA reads TGTGCCAGCAGCGTAGAAGGGGGCGCAAACGTATTAGGTGGCTACACCTTC. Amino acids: CASSVEGGANVLGGYTF. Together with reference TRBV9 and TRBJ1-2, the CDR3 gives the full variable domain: DSGVTQTPKHLITATGQRVTLRCSPRSGDLSVYWYQQSLDQGLQFLIQYYNGEERAKGNILERFSAQQFPDLHSELNLSSLELGDSALYFCASSVEGGANVLGGYTFGSGTRLTVV.

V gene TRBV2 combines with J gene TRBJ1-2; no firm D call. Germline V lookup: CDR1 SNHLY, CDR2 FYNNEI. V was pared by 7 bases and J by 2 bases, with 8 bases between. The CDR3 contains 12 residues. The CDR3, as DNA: TGTGCCAGCAAGCCTGAGAACTATGGCTACACCTTC. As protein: CASKPENYGYTF.

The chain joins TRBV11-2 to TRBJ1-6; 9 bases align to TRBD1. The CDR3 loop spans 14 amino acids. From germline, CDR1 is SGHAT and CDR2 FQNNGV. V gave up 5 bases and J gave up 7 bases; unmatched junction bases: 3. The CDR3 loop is CASSAGQGNSPLHF. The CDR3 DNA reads TGTGCCAGCAGCGCCGGACAGGGGAATTCACCCCTCCACTTT.

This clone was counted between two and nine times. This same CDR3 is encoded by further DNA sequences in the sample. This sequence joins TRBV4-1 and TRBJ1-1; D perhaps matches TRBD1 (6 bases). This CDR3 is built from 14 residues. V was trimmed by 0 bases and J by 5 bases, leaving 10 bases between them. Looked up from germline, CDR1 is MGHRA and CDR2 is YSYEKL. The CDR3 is CASSQEGRGTEAFF. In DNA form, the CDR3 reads TGCGCCAGCAGCCAAGAAGGCAGGGGTACTGAAGCTTTCTTT.

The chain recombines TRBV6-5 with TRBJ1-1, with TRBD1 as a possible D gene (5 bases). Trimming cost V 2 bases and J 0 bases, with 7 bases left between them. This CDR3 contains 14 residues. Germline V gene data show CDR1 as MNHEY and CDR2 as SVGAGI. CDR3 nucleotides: TGTGCCAGCAGTTACAGGGGTCTGAACACTGAAGCTTTCTTT. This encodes CASSYRGLNTEAFF.

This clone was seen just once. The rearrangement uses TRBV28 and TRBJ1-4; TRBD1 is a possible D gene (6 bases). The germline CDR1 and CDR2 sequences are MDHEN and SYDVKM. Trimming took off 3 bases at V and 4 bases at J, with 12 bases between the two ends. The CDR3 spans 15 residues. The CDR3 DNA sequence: TGTGCCAGCAGTTTTAACAGGGCTATTAATGAAAAACTGTTTTTT. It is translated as CASSFNRAINEKLFF.

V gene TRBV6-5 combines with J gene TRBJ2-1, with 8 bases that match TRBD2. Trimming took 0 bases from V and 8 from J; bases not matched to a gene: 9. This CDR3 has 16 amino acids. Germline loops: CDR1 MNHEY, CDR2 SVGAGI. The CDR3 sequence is CASSYSSGGGFDEQFF. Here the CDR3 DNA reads TGTGCCAGCAGTTACTCGAGCGGGGGAGGATTCGATGAGCAGTTCTTC.

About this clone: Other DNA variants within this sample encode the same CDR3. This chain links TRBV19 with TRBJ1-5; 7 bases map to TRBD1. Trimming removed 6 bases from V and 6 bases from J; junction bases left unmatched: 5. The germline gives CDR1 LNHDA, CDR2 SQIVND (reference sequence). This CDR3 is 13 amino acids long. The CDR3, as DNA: TGTGCCAGTAGCCGACAGGGAGGTCAGCCCCAGCATTTT. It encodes CASSRQGGQPQHF.

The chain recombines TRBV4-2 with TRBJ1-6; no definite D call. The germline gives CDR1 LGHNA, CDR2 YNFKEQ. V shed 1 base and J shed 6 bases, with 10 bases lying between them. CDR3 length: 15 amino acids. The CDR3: CASSQGRGGNSPLHF. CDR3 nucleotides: TGTGCCAGCAGCCAAGGTCGAGGTGGTAATTCACCCCTCCACTTT.

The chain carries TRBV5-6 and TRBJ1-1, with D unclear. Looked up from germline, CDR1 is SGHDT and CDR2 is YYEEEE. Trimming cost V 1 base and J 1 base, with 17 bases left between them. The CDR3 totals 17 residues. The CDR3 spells CASSLLAPRVRNTEAFF. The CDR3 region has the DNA TGTGCCAGCAGCTTGCTAGCCCCTAGGGTGAGGAACACTGAAGCTTTCTTT.

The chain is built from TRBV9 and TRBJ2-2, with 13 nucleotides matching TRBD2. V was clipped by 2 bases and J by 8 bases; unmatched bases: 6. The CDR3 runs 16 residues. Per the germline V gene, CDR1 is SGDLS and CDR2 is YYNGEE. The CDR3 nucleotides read TGTGCCAGCAGCGTGGGGACTAGCGGGGTATCGGGGGAGCTGTTTTTT. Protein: CASSVGTSGVSGELFF.

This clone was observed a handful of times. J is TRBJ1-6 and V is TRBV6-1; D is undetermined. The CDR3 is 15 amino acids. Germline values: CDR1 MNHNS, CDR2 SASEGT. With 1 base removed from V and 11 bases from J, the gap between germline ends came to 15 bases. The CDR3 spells CASSEGEVRRTPLHF. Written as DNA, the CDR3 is TGTGCCAGCAGTGAAGGTGAGGTGCGAAGGACACCCCTCCACTTT.

The CDR3 loop is CASRETGARAQETQYF. CDR3 coding DNA: TGTGCCAGCAGGGAGACAGGCGCTAGGGCTCAAGAGACCCAGTACTTC. The gene calls are TRBV2 and TRBJ2-5; D might be TRBD1 (6 bases). Per the germline V gene, CDR1 is SNHLY and CDR2 is FYNNEI. The CDR3 runs to 16 residues. Trimming left V 6 bases short and J 2 bases short, with 19 bases between.

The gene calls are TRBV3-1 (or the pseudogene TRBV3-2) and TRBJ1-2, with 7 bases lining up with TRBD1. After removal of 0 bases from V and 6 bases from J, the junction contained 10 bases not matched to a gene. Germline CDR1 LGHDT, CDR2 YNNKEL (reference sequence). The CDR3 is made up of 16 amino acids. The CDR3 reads CASSQDGTAWVHGYTF. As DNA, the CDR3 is TGTGCCAGCAGCCAAGATGGGACAGCCTGGGTTCATGGCTACACCTTC.